The rows below give T cell receptor beta chains drawn from one sample of a study of blood T cell repertoires in COVID-19. The protocol was immunoSEQ multiplex PCR, while the TCRdb copy is restricted to in-frame clones and leaves out a portion. The sample carries tens of thousands of clones, roughly 79% recorded once. Sequencing was performed on peripheral blood. Receptors originate from a man in his fifties or sixties with acute or convalescent COVID-19. Each CDR3 is given with its conserved first and last residue. D genes are given only for firm matches. Size is stated for part of the rows, as once, few or many counts, or as a class when the clone is expanded.

V	D	size	J	CDR3	DNA
TRBV5-5	-	-	TRBJ2-2	CASSSEVTNTGELFF	TGTGCCAGCAGCTCCGAGGTAACGAACACCGGGGAGCTGTTTTTT
TRBV5-5	-	once	TRBJ1-1	CASSMDTITEAFF	TGTGCCAGCAGCATGGACACAATCACTGAAGCTTTCTTT
TRBV5-1	TRBD2	-	TRBJ2-1	CASSYGLAGVLAEQFF	TGCGCCAGCAGCTACGGACTAGCGGGGGTACTGGCTGAGCAGTTCTTC
TRBV6-5	TRBD1	-	TRBJ2-2	CASQGERDTGELFF	TGTGCCAGTCAGGGGGAGCGCGACACCGGGGAGCTGTTTTTT
TRBV28	TRBD1	-	TRBJ1-2	CASIRGGGDLNYGYTF	TGTGCCAGCATAAGAGGAGGGGGCGATCTCAACTATGGCTACACCTTC
TRBV6-5	TRBD1	-	TRBJ1-1	CASSLRRTGMNTEAFF	TGTGCCAGCAGTTTAAGGAGGACAGGGATGAACACTGAAGCTTTCTTT
TRBV7-9	TRBD1	-	TRBJ1-1	CASSRQGAKDTEAFF	TGTGCCAGCAGCCGACAGGGTGCGAAAGACACTGAAGCTTTCTTT
TRBV30	-	-	TRBJ1-1	CAWTGWGGTEAFF	TGTGCCTGGACCGGGTGGGGAGGTACTGAAGCTTTCTTT
TRBV5-4	-	-	TRBJ2-7	CASSLQRSGSWEQYF	TGTGCCAGCAGCTTGCAAAGATCGGGGTCCTGGGAGCAGTACTTC
TRBV20-1	-	-	TRBJ2-1	CSASTTPGTSKSNEQFF	TGCAGTGCTAGTACCACCCCCGGGACTTCCAAATCAAATGAGCAGTTCTTC